The 20 T cell receptor beta chains below come from one sample, sequenced in a study of blood T cell repertoires in COVID-19. Libraries were prepared by immunoSEQ multiplex PCR; TCRdb keeps only in-frame clonotypes and omits some of them. This table holds a few hundred thousand clones, around 89% found once. Sequences were obtained from PBMCs or T cells enriched from blood (not recorded which). These receptors all stem from a woman aged 45-59 years who had recovered from COVID-19.

The V call is TRBV7-6, the J call TRBJ1-1, with D possibly TRBD1 on 5 matching bases. Germline-derived CDR1 and CDR2 are SGHVS and FNYEAQ. V was cut by 4 bases and J by 0 bases, with 15 bases left in between. The CDR3 is 16 residues long. The CDR3 coding sequence is TGTGCCAGCAGCTCACGACAGACTGGACTGAACACTGAAGCTTTCTTT. Its translation is CASSSRQTGLNTEAFF.

This clone was observed a handful of times. The V call is TRBV4-1, the J call TRBJ1-5, with D unresolved. Germline V CDR1 and CDR2: MGHRA, YSYEKL. V dropped 4 bases and J dropped 7 bases, with 11 bases sitting between them. The CDR3 extends over 13 amino acids. CDR3 amino acids: CASSPRTDQPQHF. The CDR3 coding sequence is TGCGCCAGCAGCCCCCGGACTGACCAGCCCCAGCATTTT.

V and J are TRBV6-2 or TRBV6-3 and TRBJ2-1; D is uncertain. Germline loops: CDR1 MNHEY, CDR2 SVGEGT. The CDR3 is 13 residues long. Trimming cost V 5 bases and J 9 bases, with 14 bases left between them. The CDR3, as DNA: TGTGCCAGCAGTACTTCTCTGGGCTTTGAGCAGTTCTTC. It codes for CASSTSLGFEQFF.

This clone was found many times. The CDR3 loop is CASTWTEAEKLFF. The CDR3 region has the DNA TGTGCCAGCACGTGGACTGAGGCTGAAAAACTGTTTTTT. The rearrangement joins TRBV2 to TRBJ1-4; D not resolved. The CDR3 has 13 residues. The V gene lost 7 bases and the J gene lost 7 bases, with 13 bases spanning the gap. CDR1 is SNHLY and CDR2 is FYNNEI in the germline V gene.

CDR3 DNA: TGTGCCAGCTCACTCTCGACAGGGGACTACGAGCAGTACTTC. This encodes CASSLSTGDYEQYF. The J gene is TRBJ2-7, the V gene TRBV18; 8 bases line up with TRBD1. V lost 4 bases, J lost 3 bases, and 5 bases stayed unmatched. This CDR3 spans 14 amino acids. CDR1 and CDR2 (germline): KGHSH, LQKENI.

This clone has a handful of counts. This chain links TRBV2 with TRBJ2-1; 9 positions agree with TRBD2. Germline V gene sequence: CDR1 SNHLY, CDR2 FYNNEI. The V and J ends lost 5 bases and 0 bases, in that order; junction bases with no gene match: 8. CDR3 length: 17 residues. The DNA for the CDR3 is TGTGCCAGCAGTAACGCGGGAGGGGCGAGCTCCTACAATGAGCAGTTCTTC. Amino acid sequence: CASSNAGGASSYNEQFF.

This clone came up once. The chain employs TRBV24-1 and TRBJ1-4, with D possibly matching TRBD1 (6 bases). Deletions cut 2 bases from V and 8 bases from J, with 14 bases between. The V gene's germline CDR1 is KGHDR and CDR2 SFDVKD. The CDR3 runs to 15 residues. In DNA form, the CDR3 reads TGTGCCACCAGTGATTCCGGCTATGACAGGGAAAAACTGTTTTTT. It yields the protein CATSDSGYDREKLFF.

The rearrangement uses TRBV28 and TRBJ1-1; 7 bases are a match to TRBD1. The V gene end was trimmed by 1 base and the J gene end by 6 bases; junction bases not matched to a gene: 8. The CDR3 is made up of 15 amino acids. Looked up from germline, CDR1 is MDHEN and CDR2 is SYDVKM. The CDR3 region has the DNA TGTGCCAGCAGTTTATTTGCAGGCCAGGGGGCTGAAGCTTTCTTT. The encoded protein is CASSLFAGQGAEAFF. Full variable domain (outside the CDR3, taken from reference TRBV28 and TRBJ1-1): DVKVTQSSRYLVKRTGEKVFLECVQDMDHENMFWYRQDPGLGLRLIYFSYDVKMKEKGDIPEGYSVSREKKERFSLILESASTNQTSMYLCASSLFAGQGAEAFFGQGTRLTVV.

The V call is TRBV2, the J call TRBJ1-3, with 9 bases lining up with TRBD1. V trimming: 5 bases; J trimming: 4 bases; junction bases outside the gene matches: 9. The CDR3 covers 16 residues. CDR1 and CDR2 from the germline V gene are SNHLY and FYNNEI. In nucleotides, the CDR3 is TGTGCCAGCAGTTGGACAGGGGCAGGTTCGGGAAACACCATATATTTT. Its translation is CASSWTGAGSGNTIYF.

This sequence joins TRBV19 and TRBJ2-3; no reliable D call. The CDR3 covers 16 residues. V lost 5 bases and J lost 3, with 18 bases in between. Germline CDR1 reads LNHDA; CDR2 reads SQIVND (reference sequence). The DNA for the CDR3 is TGTGCCAGTAGTTATAGACTGGCAGCCCGGACAGATACGCAGTATTTT. Translation: CASSYRLAARTDTQYF. Complete variable domain (other parts from reference TRBV19 and TRBJ2-3): DGGITQSPKYLFRKEGQNVTLSCEQNLNHDAMYWYRQDPGQGLRLIYYSQIVNDFQKGDIAEGYSVSREKKESFPLTVTSAQKNPTAFYLCASSYRLAARTDTQYFGPGTRLTVL.

V and J are TRBV7-2 and TRBJ2-3, with TRBD2 identical over 7 bases. The V gene end was trimmed by 7 bases and the J gene end by 2 bases; junction bases not matched to a gene: 3. CDR1 is SGHTA and CDR2 is FQGNSA in the germline V gene. This CDR3 region has 13 residues. CDR3 amino acids: CASNRDYTDTQYF. CDR3 bases: TGTGCCAGCAACCGGGACTACACAGATACGCAGTATTTT.

The chain carries TRBV30 and TRBJ2-2; 9 bases map to TRBD1. Germline V CDR1 and CDR2: GTSNPN, SVGIG (reference sequence). The CDR3 extends over 13 amino acids. The J segment lost 6 bases and the V segment lost 5 bases, leaving 4 bases of the junction unmatched. CDR3: CAWATGGPGELFF. The CDR3 nucleotides are TGTGCCTGGGCAACAGGGGGCCCCGGGGAGCTGTTTTTT.

Concerning this clone: Other DNA sequences within the sample encode an identical CDR3. The chain couples TRBV9 to TRBJ2-1; 13 bases are a match to TRBD2. V dropped 4 bases and J dropped 4; count of bases not matched to a gene: 2. CDR1 is SGDLS and CDR2 is YYNGEE in the germline V gene. CDR3 size: 15 residues. CDR3 residues: CASSLTSGRYNEQFF. CDR3 sequence (DNA): TGTGCCAGCAGCCTGACTAGCGGGAGGTACAATGAGCAGTTCTTC.

The rearrangement links TRBV19 to TRBJ1-5; no reliable D call. The germline V gene has CDR1 LNHDA and CDR2 SQIVND (reference sequence). The CDR3 covers 15 residues. Trimming took 4 bases from V and 0 from J, leaving 10 bases between them. CDR3 sequence: CASSKAHYSNQPQHF. As DNA, the CDR3 is TGTGCCAGTAGTAAGGCCCACTATAGCAATCAGCCCCAGCATTTT.

The V call is TRBV21-1, the J call TRBJ2-7; the listed D gene, TRBD2, was not tested against the DNA. TRBV21-1 is a pseudogene segment. This CDR3 is built from 14 residues. In DNA, the CDR3 is TGTGCCAGCAGCAGTAGCTGCAACTCCTACGAGCAGTACTTC. Translation: CASSSSCNSYEQYF.

The rearrangement uses TRBV3-1 (or the pseudogene TRBV3-2) and TRBJ2-5; 9 bases agree with TRBD2. V shed 2 bases and J 4 bases; nucleotides not matched to a gene: 11. This CDR3 region has 17 residues. Per germline, CDR1 LGHDT and CDR2 YNNKEL (reference sequence). DNA for the CDR3: TGTGCCAGCAGCCAAAAACCAGGACTAGCGCCGCGAGAGACCCAGTACTTC. Amino acid sequence: CASSQKPGLAPRETQYF.

The chain is built from TRBV7-2 and TRBJ2-5, with 7 nucleotides matching TRBD1. The CDR3 has 14 residues. Germline CDR1 SGHTA, CDR2 FQGNSA. With 4 bases clipped from V and 5 bases from J, the junction kept 7 bases outside the gene matches. The CDR3 DNA reads as TGTGCCAGCAGCTCCCCAGGGGGTCGGGAGACCCAGTACTTC. It codes for CASSSPGGRETQYF.

This clone was recorded once. The chain recombines TRBV6-2 or TRBV6-3 with TRBJ2-5; the match to TRBD2 covers 7 bases. Germline V gene sequence: CDR1 MNHEY, CDR2 SVGEGT. Trimming at V came to 0 bases and at J to 1 base, leaving 2 bases not matched to a gene. The CDR3 is 15 amino acids. CDR3 nucleotide sequence: TGTGCCAGCAGTTACTCGGGGACTATCCAAGAGACCCAGTACTTC. This codes for CASSYSGTIQETQYF.

The DNA of the CDR3 is TGTGCCACCACCCGGGACAGGGGCAATGGCTACACCTTC. Encoded protein: CATTRDRGNGYTF. The rearrangement joins TRBV15 to TRBJ1-2; 10 bases fit TRBD1. CDR3 length: 13 amino acids. Germline V gene lookup returns CDR1 LNHNV and CDR2 YYDKDF (reference sequence). V dropped 7 bases and J dropped 6; count of bases not matched to a gene: 5.

The chain joins TRBV28 to TRBJ1-1; 9 bases fit TRBD1. The V segment lost 3 bases and the J segment 4 bases; nucleotides outside the gene matches: 9. This CDR3 has 16 residues. CDR1 is MDHEN, CDR2 SYDVKM, per germline. Here the CDR3 DNA reads TGTGCCAGCAGTTTTTGGGCCGGGACAGGGATCACTGAAGCTTTCTTT. It codes for CASSFWAGTGITEAFF.